A single sample is the source of the 28 T cell receptor beta chains below, sequenced in a study of blood T cell repertoires in COVID-19. The repertoire was sequenced with immunoSEQ multiplex PCR; TCRdb's copy has only in-frame clones and lacks some. This table has approximately 470,000 clones, about nine tenths appearing once. What was sequenced was PBMCs or T cells enriched from blood (not recorded which). Receptor source: a woman between 18 and 29 years old who had recovered from COVID-19.

For this clone: The same CDR3 arises from other DNA sequences in this sample as well. The V and J genes are TRBV5-1 and TRBJ2-1; D remains unclear. Trimming stripped 0 bases from V and 2 bases from J, with 3 bases between. Germline CDR1 SGHRS, CDR2 YFSETQ. The CDR3 sequence is 13 residues long. CDR3 nucleotide sequence: TGCGCCAGCAGCTTGGACACCTACAATGAGCAGTTCTTC. Translated, it gives CASSLDTYNEQFF. Looking up the rest from reference TRBV5-1 and TRBJ2-1 gives the full variable domain: KAGVTQTPRYLIKTRGQQVTLSCSPISGHRSVSWYQQTPGQGLQFLFEYFSETQRNKGNFPGRFSGRQFSNSRSEMNVSTLELGDSALYLCASSLDTYNEQFFGPGTRLTVL.

The chain combines TRBV28 with TRBJ2-2, with TRBD2 matching over 8 bases. This CDR3 has 15 residues. V trimming: 6 bases; J trimming: 8 bases; junction bases outside the gene matches: 11. Germline lookup yields CDR1 MDHEN and CDR2 SYDVKM. The DNA of the CDR3 is TGTGCCAGCAGCCGCCGGGGGGGCGCAGGTGGGGAGCTGTTTTTT. Translated, it gives CASSRRGGAGGELFF.

This clone has more than one count but fewer than ten. The chain uses TRBV2 and TRBJ1-5; the D gene is possibly TRBD1 (6 bases). Trimming pared 3 bases from V and 7 bases from J, leaving 13 bases between. Germline assignment: CDR1 SNHLY and CDR2 FYNNEI. The CDR3 has 14 residues. The CDR3 is CASSDGRGEQPQHF. The CDR3 DNA reads as TGTGCCAGCAGTGACGGCAGGGGAGAACAGCCCCAGCATTTT.

This rearrangement joins TRBV5-1 to TRBJ1-4; D might be TRBD1 (5 bases). The CDR3 consists of 15 residues. The germline V gene has CDR1 SGHRS and CDR2 YFSETQ. Trimming pared 4 bases from V and 5 bases from J, leaving 15 bases between. The CDR3 protein is CASSATGGRNEKLFF. As DNA, the CDR3 is TGCGCCAGCAGCGCCACAGGTGGGAGGAATGAAAAACTGTTTTTT.

This chain connects TRBV7-2 to TRBJ1-1; TRBD1 aligns across 7 bases. Trimming removed 2 bases from V and 5 bases from J; junction bases left unmatched: 5. CDR1 and CDR2 from the germline V gene are SGHTA and FQGNSA. The length of the CDR3 is 14 residues. The CDR3 here is CASSLFLTGTEAFF. The CDR3 nucleotides read TGTGCCAGCAGCTTATTTCTGACAGGGACTGAAGCTTTCTTT.

The chain joins TRBV2 to TRBJ1-3; TRBD1 might be the D (6 bases). V lost 9 bases, J lost 1 base, and 7 bases lay in between. This CDR3 has 12 residues. Looked up from germline, CDR1 is SNHLY and CDR2 is FYNNEI. CDR3 coding DNA: TGTGCCAGACAGGGTTCTGGAAACACCATATATTTT. Encoded protein: CARQGSGNTIYF.

V and J are TRBV18 and TRBJ2-7; D is unresolved. This CDR3 spans 13 amino acids. Trimming pared 6 bases from V and 2 bases from J, leaving 11 bases between. CDR1 KGHSH and CDR2 LQKENI come from the germline V gene. The CDR3 region is CASSLGGPYEQYF. CDR3 in DNA: TGTGCCAGCTCCCTCGGTGGTCCCTACGAGCAGTACTTC.

This clone came up once. The chain links TRBV10-1 to TRBJ2-7; 8 bases map to TRBD1. Germline V gives CDR1 WNHNN, CDR2 SYGVQD (reference sequence). This CDR3 comprises 12 residues. Germline trimming cut 5 bases from V and 7 bases from J; bases unmatched to any gene: 4. The CDR3 coding sequence is TGCGCCAGCAGTTCCACAGGGGGAGAGCAGTACTTC. Its protein is CASSSTGGEQYF.

The chain recombines TRBV2 with TRBJ2-5; possibly TRBD1 for D (7 bases). V was shortened by 6 bases and J by 3 bases, with 14 bases between the two germline ends. The germline CDR1 and CDR2 sequences are SNHLY and FYNNEI. The CDR3 is made up of 14 amino acids. In nucleotides, the CDR3 is TGTGCCAGCAGGCGGGACAGACTAGAAGAGACCCAGTACTTC. Translation gives CASRRDRLEETQYF.

The gene calls are TRBV3-1 (or the pseudogene TRBV3-2) and TRBJ2-5, with 9 bases lining up with TRBD2. Germline assignment: CDR1 LGHDT and CDR2 YNNKEL (reference sequence). CDR3 size: 16 residues. V was clipped by 3 bases and J by 5 bases; unmatched bases: 10. CDR3 loop: CASSHGGGGARETQYF. DNA of the CDR3: TGTGCCAGCAGCCATGGTGGCGGGGGGGCCCGTGAGACCCAGTACTTC.

The V and J genes are TRBV3-1 (or the pseudogene TRBV3-2) and TRBJ1-3; TRBD1 might be the D (5 bases). CDR1 and CDR2 (germline): LGHDT, YNNKEL (reference sequence). The CDR3 is 14 amino acids. Trimming stripped 2 bases from V and 8 bases from J, with 13 bases between. The chain's CDR3 is CASSQIRQGYTIYF. CDR3 bases: TGTGCCAGCAGCCAAATCAGGCAGGGATACACCATATATTTT.

The chain joins TRBV18 to TRBJ2-3; weak D call: TRBD1 (6 bases). The length of the CDR3 is 13 residues. The germline CDR1 and CDR2 sequences are KGHSH and LQKENI. Trimming pared 5 bases from V and 3 bases from J, leaving 9 bases between. The CDR3 DNA sequence: TGTGCCAGCTCAGGGGGCCGAACAGATACGCAGTATTTT. Protein product: CASSGGRTDTQYF.

This rearrangement joins TRBV11-2 to TRBJ2-1; D might be TRBD2 (5 bases). The V gene's germline CDR1 is SGHAT and CDR2 FQNNGV. V lost 2 bases and J 2 bases, leaving 16 bases between the germline ends. The CDR3 is 17 residues long. CDR3 residues: CASSLMRRGQPYNEQFF. CDR3 nucleotide sequence: TGTGCCAGCAGCTTAATGAGGCGAGGGCAGCCCTACAATGAGCAGTTCTTC.

The V and J genes are TRBV28 and TRBJ1-1; weak D call: TRBD1 (6 bases). With 6 bases removed from V and 6 bases from J, the gap between germline ends came to 14 bases. The germline CDR1 and CDR2 sequences are MDHEN and SYDVKM. This CDR3 is built from 13 residues. The CDR3 nucleotides read TGTGCCAGCAGGACAGGACTTAACGCTGAAGCTTTCTTT. This gives the protein CASRTGLNAEAFF.

This chain links TRBV5-1 with TRBJ1-4; D is ambiguous. Looked up from germline, CDR1 is SGHRS and CDR2 is YFSETQ. The CDR3 is made up of 15 amino acids. The V gene lost 5 bases and the J gene lost 7 bases, with 18 bases spanning the gap. CDR3 DNA: TGCGCCAGCAGTCCAATAGAGGGTATAGGTGAAAAACTGTTTTTT. Encoded protein: CASSPIEGIGEKLFF.

This chain uses TRBV11-2 with TRBJ1-1, with 7 bases aligning to TRBD1. The CDR3 spans 11 residues. Trimming cost V 4 bases and J 9 bases; bases outside gene matches: 2. Germline CDR1 is SGHAT and CDR2 is FQNNGV. The CDR3 DNA is TGTGCCAGCAGCTCGACAGGGAAAGCTTTCTTT. Translating gives CASSSTGKAFF.

In this sample, this clone turned up once. The chain carries TRBV28 and TRBJ2-7, with D possibly TRBD2 on 5 matching bases. This CDR3 is 13 amino acids long. Germline assignment: CDR1 MDHEN and CDR2 SYDVKM. V lost 3 bases, J lost 7 bases, and 13 bases lay in between. CDR3 protein: CASSFPTTGEQYF. The CDR3 coding sequence is TGTGCCAGCAGTTTCCCCACGACGGGGGAGCAGTACTTC.

The chain combines TRBV3-1 (or the pseudogene TRBV3-2) with TRBJ2-6; a possible D gene is TRBD1 (5 bases). The germline gives CDR1 LGHDT, CDR2 YNNKEL (reference sequence). The CDR3 runs to 17 residues. Trimming removed 2 bases at V and 0 bases at J, with 11 bases between. The CDR3 reads CASSQSGRPSGANVLTF. The CDR3 nucleotides read TGTGCCAGCAGCCAATCAGGGCGCCCCTCTGGGGCCAACGTCCTGACTTTC.

The chain couples TRBV5-4 to TRBJ1-2; D is unclear. The CDR3 totals 14 residues. V gave up 0 bases and J gave up 7 bases, with 13 bases separating them. Germline V gene sequence: CDR1 SGHNT, CDR2 YYREEE (reference sequence). CDR3 nucleotide sequence: TGTGCCAGCAGCTTGGAGACGATCGGAGGTGGCTACACCTTC. It specifies CASSLETIGGGYTF.

The chain recombines TRBV7-2 with TRBJ2-3; 7 nucleotides agree with TRBD2. The CDR3 has 17 amino acids. Looked up from germline, CDR1 is SGHTA and CDR2 is FQGNSA. The ends lost 1 base at V and 4 bases at J; junction bases unmatched: 11. The CDR3 here is CASSLVRGTEGPDTQYF. The CDR3 nucleotides are TGTGCCAGCAGCTTAGTGCGGGGGACCGAGGGCCCAGATACGCAGTATTTT.

The V call is TRBV7-9, the J call TRBJ1-1, with D perhaps matching TRBD1 (6 bases). Germline lookup yields CDR1 SEHNR and CDR2 FQNEAQ (reference sequence). V lost 5 bases and J 2 bases, leaving 9 bases between the germline ends. The CDR3 is 13 residues long. The CDR3 sequence: CASSPGGNTEAFF. The CDR3 DNA is TGTGCCAGCAGCCCGGGGGGCAACACTGAAGCTTTCTTT.

The chain uses TRBV6-6 and TRBJ2-5, with TRBD1 identical over 11 bases. Germline V gives CDR1 MNHNY, CDR2 SVGAGI (reference sequence). The V gene end was trimmed by 6 bases and the J gene end by 4 bases; junction bases not matched to a gene: 7. CDR3 length: 15 amino acids. The CDR3 loop reads CASRKGQGDGETQYF. CDR3 in DNA: TGTGCCAGCAGAAAGGGACAGGGGGACGGAGAGACCCAGTACTTC.

The chain recombines TRBV3-1 (or the pseudogene TRBV3-2) with TRBJ2-2, with 7 bases that match TRBD2. Germline V gene sequence: CDR1 LGHDT, CDR2 YNNKEL (reference sequence). After removal of 3 bases from V and 4 bases from J, the junction contained 14 bases not matched to a gene. The CDR3 loop spans 18 amino acids. The DNA for the CDR3 is TGTGCCAGCAGCCAGGGATCGGCTCGCGGGAGACTCACCGGGGAGCTGTTTTTT. This sequence encodes CASSQGSARGRLTGELFF.

The chain has TRBV4-1 and TRBJ1-6, with a weak D call TRBD1 (5 bases). The germline V gene encodes CDR1 MGHRA and CDR2 YSYEKL. The V and J ends lost 0 bases and 3 bases respectively, with 9 bases between them. CDR3 length: 16 residues. Here the CDR3 DNA reads TGCGCCAGCAGCCAAGAAGAAGGGGTCTATAATTCACCCCTCCACTTT. Amino acid sequence: CASSQEEGVYNSPLHF.

The genes are TRBV9 and TRBJ2-7; maybe TRBD2 (5 bases). The germline CDR1 and CDR2 sequences are SGDLS and YYNGEE. This CDR3 comprises 12 residues. V lost 6 bases and J 5 bases, leaving 12 bases between the germline ends. CDR3: CASKEEADEQYF. The DNA for the CDR3 is TGTGCCAGCAAGGAGGAAGCCGACGAGCAGTACTTC.

The chain uses TRBV5-4 and TRBJ2-1, with 12 bases that match TRBD2. Germline V gene data show CDR1 as SGHNT and CDR2 as YYREEE (reference sequence). V lost 5 bases to trimming and J lost 2 bases; unmatched junction nucleotides: 14. This CDR3 has 19 residues. Here the CDR3 DNA reads TGTGCCAGCAGTCAAGCCGGACTAGCGGGGCGCCCAACCTACAATGAGCAGTTCTTC. Residues: CASSQAGLAGRPTYNEQFF.

In its sample, this clone was seen once. CDR3 sequence reads: CARRTVFYGYTF. CDR3 in DNA: TGTGCCAGAAGGACAGTCTTCTATGGCTACACCTTC. This sequence joins TRBV2 and TRBJ1-2; possible D gene TRBD1, 6 bases. The V gene's germline CDR1 is SNHLY and CDR2 FYNNEI. The CDR3 has 12 amino acids. Trimming left V 9 bases short and J 4 bases short, with 12 bases between.

The V call is TRBV30, the J call TRBJ2-1; D is possibly TRBD2 (6 bases). Per germline, CDR1 GTSNPN and CDR2 SVGIG (reference sequence). With 3 bases removed from V and 14 bases from J, the gap between germline ends came to 20 bases. The CDR3 sequence is 13 residues long. As DNA, the CDR3 is TGTGCCTGGAGGGGAGGACGGCTTCTTGGGGAGTTCTTC. Amino acid sequence: CAWRGGRLLGEFF. The variable domain in full, completed from reference TRBV30 and TRBJ2-1, reads SQTIHQWPATLVQPVGSPLSLECTVEGTSNPNLYWYRQAAGRGLQLLFYSVGIGQISSEVPQNLSASRPQDRQFILSSKKLLLSDSGFYLCAWRGGRLLGEFFGPGTRLTVL.